The 26 T cell receptor beta chains listed next were all sequenced from one sample in a study of regulatory T cells in long-lasting Graves disease. Construction of the TCR beta libraries employed iRepertoire HTBI primers in conjunction with Arm-PCR of CDR3 regions. MiXCR, applied by TCRdb to the multiplex PCR reads, yields one record per CDR3 protein. Among 420,000 or so distinct CDR3 sequences, around 17% were seen once, and the ten largest hold 20% to 25%. Specified time point: newly diagnosed GD, antithyroid drugs for less than 3 months. Following extraction of RNA from PBMCs, that RNA was used to make the TCR library. The sample was also linked to a second study, of T cells in Graves' hyperthyroidism and ophthalmopathy.

The material was peripheral blood mononuclear cells (PBMCs), obtained at new diagnosis, from a patient treated with antithyroid drugs. The source is a woman aged 18 to 35 with Graves disease.

There are many counts of this clonotype. The gene calls are TRBV29-1 and TRBJ2-1; 14 nucleotides agree with TRBD2. With 6 bases clipped from V and 5 bases from J, the junction kept 9 bases outside the gene matches. CDR1 and CDR2 (germline): SQVTM, ANQGSEA. The CDR3 runs 16 residues. CDR3 loop: CSVPGLAGVVDNEQFF. The DNA for the CDR3 is TGCAGCGTACCGGGACTAGCGGGAGTCGTGGACAATGAGCAGTTCTTC.

V usage is TRBV7-9 and J usage is TRBJ2-3; 8 nucleotides align to TRBD2. Trimming removed 6 bases from V and 3 bases from J; junction bases left unmatched: 11. The germline gives CDR1 SEHNR, CDR2 FQNEAQ (reference sequence). The CDR3 is 16 residues long. DNA of the CDR3: TGTGCCAGCAGTTTGAAATTAGCGGGGAAAACAGATACGCAGTATTTT. Residues: CASSLKLAGKTDTQYF.

V gene TRBV20-1 combines with J gene TRBJ2-2; the D gene is possibly TRBD2 (6 bases). The CDR3 is 17 amino acids. The germline V gene encodes CDR1 DFQATT and CDR2 SNEGSKA (reference sequence). The V gene lost 0 bases and the J gene lost 7 bases, with 21 bases spanning the gap. CDR3 bases: TGCAGTGCTAGAGAGCCCGTCGCGGGAACCGAGCACGGGGAGCTGTTTTTT. Its translation: CSAREPVAGTEHGELFF.

This clonotype was detected ten times or more. The V gene is TRBV12-3 or TRBV12-4, the J gene TRBJ2-1; D might be TRBD1 (6 bases). The V gene lost 1 base and the J gene lost 3 bases, with 16 bases spanning the gap. CDR3 length: 17 residues. The CDR3: CASSLGVDSSIYNEQFF. The DNA for the CDR3 is TGTGCCAGCAGTTTAGGGGTGGACAGCTCAATCTACAATGAGCAGTTCTTC.

This clonotype was seen more than once but under ten times. The chain's CDR3 is CASSVRTAAVGANVLTF. CDR3 DNA: TGTGCCAGCAGTGTTCGGACTGCGGCAGTAGGGGCCAACGTCCTGACTTTC. The gene calls are TRBV2 and TRBJ2-6; D is perhaps TRBD2 (5 bases). The CDR3 has 17 amino acids. Germline values: CDR1 SNHLY, CDR2 FYNNEI. The V gene lost 4 bases and the J gene lost 4 bases, with 17 bases spanning the gap.

Only a few counts were recorded for this clonotype. The chain carries TRBV10-3 and TRBJ1-2, with D possibly matching TRBD1 (5 bases). Trimming cost V 4 bases and J 9 bases, with 9 bases left between them. Germline values: CDR1 ENHRY, CDR2 SYGVKD. The CDR3 spans 11 residues. The DNA for the CDR3 is TGTGCCATCAGTGGGCAGGGTAGCTACACCTTC. As protein: CAISGQGSYTF.

This clonotype showed up just a few times. The DNA of the CDR3 is TGTGCCAGCAGCCAATCCTATCTCAATAGCAATCAGCCCCAGCATTTT. The encoded protein is CASSQSYLNSNQPQHF. The V and J genes are TRBV16 and TRBJ1-5, with unresolved D. CDR1 and CDR2 (germline): KGHSY, FQNENV. V gave up 0 bases and J gave up 0 bases, with 9 bases separating them. The CDR3 is made up of 16 amino acids.

This clonotype appeared many times. The chain employs TRBV28 and TRBJ2-1; the match to TRBD2 covers 8 bases. The germline V gene has CDR1 MDHEN and CDR2 SYDVKM. V lost 3 bases to trimming and J lost 3 bases; unmatched junction nucleotides: 7. There are 16 residues in the CDR3. The CDR3 bases are TGTGCCAGCAGTTTCGGTAGCGGGAAGTTCTACAATGAGCAGTTCTTC. It encodes CASSFGSGKFYNEQFF.

The sample holds a few counts of this clonotype. The V call is TRBV20-1, the J call TRBJ2-7; D might be TRBD1 (6 bases). CDR3 length: 13 residues. V was shortened by 0 bases and J by 2 bases, with 8 bases between the two germline ends. Germline-derived CDR1 and CDR2 are DFQATT and SNEGSKA (reference sequence). CDR3 bases: TGCAGTGCTAGAGATGGACAGCCCTACGAGCAGTACTTC. This sequence encodes CSARDGQPYEQYF.

Ten or more counts support this clonotype. V gene TRBV28 combines with J gene TRBJ1-1; D uncertain. CDR1 is MDHEN, CDR2 SYDVKM, per germline. Trimming stripped 6 bases from V and 0 bases from J, with 8 bases between. There are 13 residues in the CDR3. This CDR3 reads CASSLTLNTEAFF. Here the CDR3 DNA reads TGTGCCAGCAGCCTAACACTGAACACTGAAGCTTTCTTT.

Ten or more counts support this clonotype. This chain connects TRBV28 to TRBJ2-1, with 7 bases matching TRBD2. The CDR3 covers 15 residues. V gave up 8 bases and J gave up 9 bases; unmatched junction bases: 16. Looked up from germline, CDR1 is MDHEN and CDR2 is SYDVKM. As DNA, the CDR3 is TGTGCCAGCCTGCGGCTCGCGGGAGCTGCCTTTGAGCAGTTCTTC. Encoded protein: CASLRLAGAAFEQFF.

This clonotype was counted at least ten times. V and J are TRBV28 and TRBJ1-4; D unresolved. The length of the CDR3 is 12 residues. The V gene's germline CDR1 is MDHEN and CDR2 SYDVKM. Trimming removed 1 base at V and 11 bases at J, with 8 bases between. Here the CDR3 DNA reads TGTGCCAGCAGTTTATTCTCGGGCAAACTGTTTTTT. Protein: CASSLFSGKLFF.

The table lists this clonotype with a few counts. The chain uses TRBV30 and TRBJ2-7; the match to TRBD2 covers 11 bases. Germline CDR1 GTSNPN, CDR2 SVGIG (reference sequence). V shed 0 bases and J 4 bases; nucleotides not matched to a gene: 8. The CDR3 is 16 amino acids. The DNA of the CDR3 is TGTGCCTGGAGTGTGCCCCCTACTAGCGGGAGATACGAGCAGTACTTC. Translation: CAWSVPPTSGRYEQYF.

The table lists this clonotype with many counts. The CDR3 region is CASSGSRQTARYGYTF. CDR3 in DNA: TGTGCCAGCAGTGGGTCGAGGCAGACCGCACGCTATGGCTACACCTTC. This chain connects TRBV12-3 or TRBV12-4 to TRBJ1-2; D is unclear. The CDR3 spans 16 residues. V dropped 5 bases and J dropped 4 bases, with 20 bases sitting between them.

At least ten counts were recorded for this clonotype. This chain links TRBV25-1 with TRBJ1-1; D is uncertain. Germline-derived CDR1 and CDR2 are MGHDK and SYGVNS. The length of the CDR3 is 16 residues. V lost 2 bases, J lost 1 base, and 14 bases lay in between. The CDR3 protein is CASSENAQLWNTEAFF. The CDR3 DNA follows: TGTGCCAGCAGTGAAAATGCTCAGCTTTGGAACACTGAAGCTTTCTTT.

The table lists this clonotype with a few counts. The DNA for the CDR3 is TGTGCCAGCAGCGTAGATGGTCAGGGGGCGGATGGCTACACCTTC. It is translated as CASSVDGQGADGYTF. The chain couples TRBV9 to TRBJ1-2, with TRBD1 matching 8 bases. J was trimmed by 6 bases and V by 0 bases; bases with no gene match: 7. CDR1 and CDR2 from the germline V gene are SGDLS and YYNGEE. This CDR3 region has 15 residues.

This clonotype occurred a few times. V and J are TRBV9 and TRBJ1-1; TRBD1 matches 9 bases. CDR1 and CDR2 (germline): SGDLS, YYNGEE. V was clipped by 3 bases and J by 1 base; unmatched bases: 7. The CDR3 is made up of 16 amino acids. CDR3 bases: TGTGCCAGCAGCGCTCCGGGACAGGGCAAGAACACTGAAGCTTTCTTT. It yields the protein CASSAPGQGKNTEAFF.

This clonotype was counted at least ten times. V gene TRBV3-1 combines with J gene TRBJ2-5; D unclear. CDR3 length equals 12 residues. Trimming pared 0 bases from V and 9 bases from J, leaving 8 bases between. Germline V gives CDR1 LGHDT, CDR2 YNNKEL (reference sequence). The CDR3 here is CASSQDHLSQYF. The CDR3 DNA reads TGTGCCAGCAGCCAAGACCATTTGTCCCAGTACTTC.

This clonotype was seen ten or more times. The chain couples TRBV5-1 to TRBJ2-1, with 8 positions matching TRBD1. V shed 5 bases and J 5 bases; nucleotides not matched to a gene: 6. From germline, CDR1 is SGHRS and CDR2 YFSETQ. The CDR3 spans 14 residues. The DNA for the CDR3 is TGCGCCAGCAGTCAAGGACAGGGAAACAATGAGCAGTTCTTC. It specifies CASSQGQGNNEQFF.

Comment on this clonotype: This may come from a read error, since a much larger clone is one base off. The chain employs TRBV3-1 and TRBJ2-7, with D tentatively TRBD1 (5 bases). This CDR3 is 15 amino acids long. Germline V gene sequence: CDR1 LGHDT, CDR2 YNNKEL (reference sequence). The CDR3 region is CASSQGPGSPYGQYF. The CDR3 coding sequence is TGTGCCAGCAGCCAAGGTCCAGGGTCCCCCTACGGGCAGTACTTC.

About this clonotype: It may be a read error: a sequence one base away is much more abundant. The chain links TRBV3-1 to TRBJ2-1, with TRBD2 matching over 7 bases. The CDR3 runs to 16 residues. With 4 bases clipped from V and 2 bases from J, the junction kept 8 bases outside the gene matches. CDR1 is LGHDT, CDR2 YNNKEL, per germline (reference sequence). The CDR3 DNA reads as TGTGCCAGCAGCCGAATTGGGGGAGGGCCCTACAATGAGCAGTTCTTC. Translation gives CASSRIGGGPYNEQFF.

For this clonotype: This clone may be a read error of a much larger clone one base away. The V and J genes are TRBV12-3 or TRBV12-4 and TRBJ1-2; weak D call: TRBD1 (5 bases). The CDR3 runs to 13 residues. The CDR3 DNA is TGTGCCGGCAGCTCCGGGCAGGGTGGCGGCTACACCTTC. As protein: CAGSSGQGGGYTF.

This clonotype was detected many times. The CDR3 nucleotides are TGTGCCAGCAGTATAACCGGTGGTGGGGGCCCAGATACGCAGTATTTT. This translates into CASSITGGGGPDTQYF. V usage is TRBV2 and J usage is TRBJ2-3; a possible D gene is TRBD1 (6 bases). The germline gives CDR1 SNHLY, CDR2 FYNNEI. The CDR3 sequence is 16 residues long. V was trimmed by 5 bases and J by 4 bases, leaving 19 bases between them.

Comments on this clonotype: A much bigger clone sits one base away, suggesting this may be a read error. The chain employs TRBV12-3 or TRBV12-4 and TRBJ1-1; 8 bases map to TRBD1. This CDR3 has 14 amino acids. The DNA of the CDR3 is TGTGCCAGCAGGGACACAGGGGGTTTCACTGAAGCTCTCTTT. As protein: CASRDTGGFTEALF.

This chain joins TRBV9 and TRBJ2-2, with 7 bases aligning to TRBD2. The germline V gene has CDR1 SGDLS and CDR2 YYNGEE. V lost 3 bases to trimming and J lost 5 bases; unmatched junction nucleotides: 4. The CDR3 totals 14 residues. For the CDR3, the DNA is TGTGCCAGCAGCGCTAGCGGTCAAACCGGGGAGCTGTTTTTT. Its translation is CASSASGQTGELFF.

The genes are TRBV6-2 or TRBV6-3 and TRBJ2-4, with D hard to call. Germline CDR1 and CDR2: MNHEY and SVGEGT. V was trimmed by 2 bases and J by 6 bases, leaving 8 bases between them. The CDR3 covers 13 residues. The CDR3 here is CASSYIGRNIQYF. The CDR3 DNA sequence: TGTGCCAGCAGTTACATCGGAAGAAACATTCAGTACTTC.